This TCR beta chain was sequenced during a study of PD-1 blockade in classical Hodgkin lymphoma. Overall study results and limits: Diversity similar to that of newly diagnosed patients was seen at baseline in complete responders. Before treatment, TCR diversity in newly diagnosed patients was reportedly lower than in healthy donors. Repertoires differed for reasons still undefined, possibly disease activity or prior therapy.

Details on this clone: The antigen is unknown.

Between the trimmed V and J ends, which lost 3 bases and 8 bases, there was a span of 22 bases. Germline-derived CDR1 and CDR2 are LNHNV and YYDKDF (reference sequence). The CDR3 covers 16 residues. Repertoires were generated with immunoSEQ multiplex PCR, while TCRdb's copy carries only in-frame clones and drops some. This table holds over 75,000 clones, 90% found once. Time point meaning: cycle 4 day 1 (C4D1), after about 6 weeks of nivolumab. With no exception, relapse followed autologous stem cell transplantation in all patients, and brentuximab vedotin exposure varied. Classification of best responses gave complete response, partial response or progressive disease.

The chain carries TRBV15 and TRBJ1-2; no reliable D call. Sequenced here: peripheral blood mononuclear cells (PBMCs), sampled before the fourth cycle of nivolumab. The sequence derives from a human donor with classical Hodgkin lymphoma. This chain's CDR3 is CATSRVPERDGGGYTF. In DNA, the CDR3 is TGTGCCACCAGCAGGGTGCCTGAGAGGGATGGAGGCGGCTACACCTTC.